This T cell receptor beta chain stems from a study of blood T cell repertoires in COVID-19. Study information: The United States, Italy and Spain supplied acute and convalescent COVID-19 samples. PBMCs, B-cell-depleted T cells, or T cells were the source of the cDNA or gDNA that made up the material.

V was shortened by 4 bases and J by 8 bases, with 15 bases between the two germline ends. The CDR3 extends over 14 amino acids. CDR1 SGHTS and CDR2 YDEGEE come from the germline V gene. Original processing notes: Reference gene primer amplification gave nucleated cell count estimates. Here immunoSEQ multiplex PCR was the method, and the copy in TCRdb shows in-frame clones only, minus some. Clone size and the V and J calls come from that table; the DNA yielded D and trimming. The data hold around 150,000 clones, with roughly 73% observed a single time. Sequencing used peripheral blood. The TCR originated in a woman between 50 and 59 years old with active or convalescent COVID-19. The chain couples TRBV5-8 to TRBJ1-4; perhaps TRBD1 as D (5 bases). CDR3 DNA sequence: TGTGCCAGCAGCCGGGAGGAGGGGCGAGAAAAACTGTTTTTT. This encodes CASSREEGREKLFF. Complete variable domain (other parts from reference TRBV5-8 and TRBJ1-4): EAGVTQSPTHLIKTRGQQATLRCSPISGHTSVYWYQQALGLGLQFLLWYDEGEERNRGNFPPRFSGRQFPNYSSELNVNALELEDSALYLCASSREEGREKLFFGSGTQLSVL.